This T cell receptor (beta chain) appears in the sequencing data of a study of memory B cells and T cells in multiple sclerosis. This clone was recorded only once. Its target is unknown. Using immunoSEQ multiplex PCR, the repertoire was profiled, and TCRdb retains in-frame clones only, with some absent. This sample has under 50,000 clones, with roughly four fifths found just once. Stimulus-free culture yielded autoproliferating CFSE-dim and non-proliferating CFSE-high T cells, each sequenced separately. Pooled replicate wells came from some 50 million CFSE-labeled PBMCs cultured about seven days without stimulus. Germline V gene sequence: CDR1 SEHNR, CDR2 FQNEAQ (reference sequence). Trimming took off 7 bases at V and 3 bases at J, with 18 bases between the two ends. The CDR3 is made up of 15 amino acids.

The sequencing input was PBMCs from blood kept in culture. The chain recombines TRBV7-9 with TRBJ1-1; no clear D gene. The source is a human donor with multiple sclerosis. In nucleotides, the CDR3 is TGTGCCAGCACAGGAGGAAGATTTCGGGACACTGAAGCTTTCTTT. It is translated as CASTGGRFRDTEAFF.